The rows below give T cell receptor beta chains drawn from one sample of a study of blood T cell repertoires in COVID-19. Assay used: immunoSEQ multiplex PCR; TCRdb lists only in-frame clones, some missing. Among over 200,000 clones listed, approximately 88% were seen once. Input material: peripheral blood. These receptors all stem from a man in his 60s who had recovered from COVID-19. CDR3s include the opening cysteine and the closing phenylalanine or tryptophan. Each record gives: D gene, J gene, V gene, clone size, CDR3 DNA, CDR3 protein. The D gene is left open where the match is weak. The size entry is marked missing in some rows and otherwise reads once, few, many or a size class.

NA | TRBJ1-6 | TRBV19 | few | TGTGCCAGTAGTAAGGGGTTCGGTAATTCACCCCTCCACTTT | CASSKGFGNSPLHF
NA | TRBJ2-4 | TRBV7-3 | once | TGTGCCAGCAGCTTAAGTGCGGGGCGCGGAAACATTCAGTACTTC | CASSLSAGRGNIQYF
TRBD2 | TRBJ2-3 | TRBV5-1 | NA | TGCGCCAGCAAAACCGGGACTAGCGGGACCCGCACAGATACGCAGTATTTT | CASKTGTSGTRTDTQYF
TRBD1 | TRBJ1-2 | TRBV6-5 | NA | TGTGCCAGCAGTTCGTCGGACAGGGGGAACTATGGCTACACCTTC | CASSSSDRGNYGYTF
TRBD1 | TRBJ1-1 | TRBV7-6 | NA | TGTGCCAGCAGCTTAGGGGCAGGGGGGTACACTGAAGCTTTCTTT | CASSLGAGGYTEAFF
NA | TRBJ2-7 | TRBV5-1 | once | TGCGCCAGCAGCGGGGGGGCAGGTTTCTACGAGCAGTACTTC | CASSGGAGFYEQYF
NA | TRBJ1-1 | TRBV19 | few | TGTGCCAGTAGCCGTGGCCAAGGGGTCGGCACTGAAGCTTTCTTT | CASSRGQGVGTEAFF
NA | TRBJ1-2 | TRBV3-1/TRBV3-2 | NA | TGTGCCAGCAGCCAACGAACTACAGGGAGAGACTATGGCTACACCTTC | CASSQRTTGRDYGYTF
NA | TRBJ2-7 | TRBV5-1 | NA | TGCGCCAGCAGCTTGGTTCAGGGATCCTACGAGCAGTACTTC | CASSLVQGSYEQYF
TRBD1 | TRBJ2-1 | TRBV5-4 | NA | TGTGCCAGCAGCCCGGACAGGGCCAGTAGGAATGAGCAGTTCTTC | CASSPDRASRNEQFF
TRBD2 | TRBJ2-3 | TRBV19 | NA | TGTGCCAGTAGTGGCGGGGGGGCCGGCGCAGATACGCAGTATTTT | CASSGGGAGADTQYF
TRBD1 | TRBJ1-5 | TRBV6-1 | NA | TGTGCCAGCAGTGCAGGGACAGGGATTAGCAATCAGCCCCAGCATTTT | CASSAGTGISNQPQHF
TRBD1 | TRBJ2-1 | TRBV19 | NA | TGTGCCAGTAGTATAGACCAGGGGGCGCGGTACAATGAGCAGTTCTTC | CASSIDQGARYNEQFF
TRBD1 | TRBJ2-6 | TRBV2 | NA | TGTGCCAGCAGTGGAGAACAGGGGGCTGGGGCCAACGTCCTGACTTTC | CASSGEQGAGANVLTF
NA | TRBJ2-7 | TRBV29-1 | NA | TGCAGCGCCCAAACACGGGATGGGACCTACGAGCAGTACTTC | CSAQTRDGTYEQYF
NA | TRBJ1-3 | TRBV10-3 | NA | TGTGCCATCAGTCCCGGACAGGGAAACACCATATATTTT | CAISPGQGNTIYF
TRBD1 | TRBJ1-4 | TRBV19 | NA | TGTGCCAGTAGTATAACCGGGACAGGGGATCGGAAGGCTAATGAAAAACTGTTTTTT | CASSITGTGDRKANEKLFF
TRBD2 | TRBJ2-2 | TRBV10-3 | NA | TGTGCCACCCAAGCGGGGCTGAACACCGGGGAGCTGTTTTTT | CATQAGLNTGELFF
NA | TRBJ1-1 | TRBV7-8 | NA | TGTGCCAGCAGCTTACTAATCCCGGACGCAGGGACTGAAGCTTTCTTT | CASSLLIPDAGTEAFF
TRBD1 | TRBJ1-1 | TRBV4-1 | NA | TGCGCCAGCAGCCAAGAGGGCAGGGGGCTATTGAACACTGAAGCTTTCTTT | CASSQEGRGLLNTEAFF
TRBD1 | TRBJ2-7 | TRBV29-1 | NA | TGCAGCGTGACAAGAACAGGGGCCGAGCAGTACTTC | CSVTRTGAEQYF
NA | TRBJ2-7 | TRBV4-2 | NA | TGTGCCAGCAGCCAAGCTTCCGGGACATCGGGCTACGAGCAGTACTTC | CASSQASGTSGYEQYF
NA | TRBJ1-2 | TRBV14 | NA | TGTGCCAGCAGCCTCGGGGCGGGAAGCTATGGCTACACCTTC | CASSLGAGSYGYTF
TRBD1 | TRBJ1-2 | TRBV14 | NA | TGTGCCAGCAGTCAACGACAGGGGGCGTTCTCAGATGGCTACACCTTC | CASSQRQGAFSDGYTF
NA | TRBJ2-1 | TRBV2 | NA | TGTGCCAGCAGTGAACAGCTGATGCGGGGGCAGTTCTTC | CASSEQLMRGQFF
NA | TRBJ1-4 | TRBV19 | NA | TGTGCCAGTAGTATAGACTCCGATGAAAAACTGTTTTTT | CASSIDSDEKLFF
NA | TRBJ2-1 | TRBV7-9 | NA | TGTGCCAGCAGCCGCCGGGACTCTACCTACAATGAGCAGTTCTTC | CASSRRDSTYNEQFF
NA | TRBJ2-5 | TRBV6-5 | NA | TGTGCCAGCAGTTCTTCAGAACAGGGCCAAGAGACCCAGTACTTC | CASSSSEQGQETQYF
TRBD2 | TRBJ2-5 | TRBV10-3 | NA | TGTGCCATCAGTGAGTCGGGCGGGAGGCTCGAGGAGACCCAGTACTTC | CAISESGGRLEETQYF
NA | TRBJ1-1 | TRBV7-3 | NA | TGTGCCAGCAGCTCGTCGGGGGAAGCGGGTGAAGCTTTCTTT | CASSSSGEAGEAFF
TRBD1 | TRBJ1-6 | TRBV5-1 | few | TGCGCCAGCAGGGGACAGGGTCAGGGATCACCCCTCCACTTT | CASRGQGQGSPLHF
NA | TRBJ2-5 | TRBV11-2 | NA | TGTGCCAGCAGCTTAGACCCACAGGGTACGGCCCAGTACTTC | CASSLDPQGTAQYF
TRBD1 | TRBJ1-3 | TRBV5-1 | NA | TGCGCCAGCAGCTGGGACAGGGCTGGAAACACCATATATTTT | CASSWDRAGNTIYF
TRBD1 | TRBJ1-5 | TRBV18 | NA | TGTGCCAGCTCACCAGACAGGGACCAGCCCCAGCATTTT | CASSPDRDQPQHF
TRBD2 | TRBJ2-1 | TRBV19 | NA | TGTGCCAGTAGTCGGGGGGTCAATGTGGGAGTACCCCACGAGCAGTTCTTC | CASSRGVNVGVPHEQFF
NA | TRBJ2-2 | TRBV9 | once | TGTGCCAGCAGCTTAGCAGGTAACACCGGGGAGCTGTTTTTT | CASSLAGNTGELFF
TRBD1 | TRBJ2-7 | TRBV28 | NA | TGTGCCAGCAGTTTAAGGGACAGGAGCTCCTACGAGCAGTACTTC | CASSLRDRSSYEQYF
NA | TRBJ1-1 | TRBV5-1 | NA | TGCGCCAGCAGCCCTTTGGGGCCAAGAAGGGGGAACACTGAAGCTTTCTTT | CASSPLGPRRGNTEAFF
NA | TRBJ1-5 | TRBV10-2 | NA | TGCGCCAGCAGTAATTACAGGGTCAATCAGCCCCAGCATTTT | CASSNYRVNQPQHF
TRBD1 | TRBJ1-2 | TRBV5-5 | NA | TGTGCCAGCAGCTTGTTCCAGCAGGGGGCTGGCTACACCTTC | CASSLFQQGAGYTF
TRBD2 | TRBJ2-1 | TRBV11-2 | NA | TGTGCCAGCAGCTTCCGTCGGGGGGGGACCTACAATGAGCAGTTCTTC | CASSFRRGGTYNEQFF
TRBD2 | TRBJ2-1 | TRBV7-8 | once | TGTGCCAGCAGCGAACCTTCCCTAGCGGGTCGTTGGAATGAGCAGTTCTTC | CASSEPSLAGRWNEQFF
NA | TRBJ1-1 | TRBV6-2/TRBV6-3 | NA | TGTGCCAGCAACCCCTTCCTCGGGGTAGCGAACACTGAAGCTTTCTTT | CASNPFLGVANTEAFF
TRBD1 | TRBJ1-5 | TRBV27 | few | TGTGCCAGCAGTACGTCCAGGGGGATGAGCAATCAGCCCCAGCATTTT | CASSTSRGMSNQPQHF
NA | TRBJ2-2 | TRBV7-3 | NA | TGTGCCAGCAGCCCCTTTTCGAACACCGGGGAGCTGTTTTTT | CASSPFSNTGELFF
NA | TRBJ1-4 | TRBV11-1 | NA | TGTGCCAGCAGCCTGGGGCGCGTAGGTGAAAAACTGTTTTTT | CASSLGRVGEKLFF
NA | TRBJ2-7 | TRBV20-1 | NA | TGCAGTGCTAAACAGTCCTACGAGCAGTACTTC | CSAKQSYEQYF
NA | TRBJ2-7 | TRBV7-2 | NA | TGTGCCAGCAGTCAACTCTACGAGCAGTACTTC | CASSQLYEQYF
TRBD1 | TRBJ1-5 | TRBV19 | NA | TGTGCCAGTAGTACAGACAGGGGGCGCAATCAGCCCCAGCATTTT | CASSTDRGRNQPQHF
NA | TRBJ2-5 | TRBV2 | NA | TGTGCCAGCAGCTCCCTGGAGACCCAGTACTTC | CASSSLETQYF
TRBD1 | TRBJ2-5 | TRBV6-2/TRBV6-3 | once | TGTGCCAGCAGTAAGGACAGGGGCAAAGAGACCCAGTACTTC | CASSKDRGKETQYF
TRBD1 | TRBJ2-5 | TRBV19 | NA | TGTGCCAGTAGTATAAGGGACAGGGGGCATCGGGAGACCCAGTACTTC | CASSIRDRGHRETQYF
NA | TRBJ2-1 | TRBV7-9 | NA | TGTGCCAGCAGCTTTAGATGGGAGGATGAGCAGTTCTTC | CASSFRWEDEQFF
NA | TRBJ1-5 | TRBV2 | NA | TGTGCCAGCAGTGTCGACAGAATTAGGGATCAGCCCCAGCATTTT | CASSVDRIRDQPQHF
TRBD1 | TRBJ2-3 | TRBV10-3 | NA | TGTGCCATCACTGGACAGGGTGATACGCAGTATTTT | CAITGQGDTQYF
NA | TRBJ1-1 | TRBV29-1 | NA | TGCAGCGTTGAAGACCCATTCCGCCCCGGGTCCGGTGAAGCTTTCTTT | CSVEDPFRPGSGEAFF
TRBD2 | TRBJ2-5 | TRBV3-1/TRBV3-2 | NA | TGTGCCAGCAGCCAAGAAGGGAGGGGCTTGGAGACCCAGTACTTC | CASSQEGRGLETQYF
TRBD2 | TRBJ2-5 | TRBV9 | NA | TGTGCCAGCAGCGTAGGAATAGCGGGGGGAGGTGGAGAGACCCAGTACTTC | CASSVGIAGGGGETQYF
TRBD2 | TRBJ2-7 | TRBV19 | NA | TGTGCCAGTAGTATAGGAGCGGGACCCTACGAGCAGTACTTC | CASSIGAGPYEQYF
NA | TRBJ2-2 | TRBV9 | few | TGTGCCAGCAGCGTAGCTCCAGGGACGAACACCGGGGAGCTGTTTTTT | CASSVAPGTNTGELFF